The entry below describes one T cell receptor beta chain. Looked up from germline, CDR1 is LNHDA and CDR2 is SQIVND (reference sequence). CDR3 length: 14 amino acids. V lost 8 bases and J lost 6; bases outside the gene matches: 9. Sequenced by immunoSEQ multiplex PCR; TCRdb stores in-frame clones only, minus some. The table shows roughly 170,000 clones, with more than 75% occurring only once. This sample was taken from a study of blood T cell repertoires in COVID-19. This clonotype was sampled from a woman aged 45-65 years who had recovered from COVID-19. The sequenced sample consisted of PBMCs or T cells enriched from blood (not recorded which). The V and J genes are TRBV19 and TRBJ1-2; 10 nucleotides agree with TRBD1. The CDR3 spells CASLTPGTGDGYTF. The CDR3 DNA reads TGTGCCAGTCTGACGCCAGGGACAGGGGATGGCTACACCTTC.